The 23 T cell receptor beta chains in this list originate from one sample, sequenced in a study of siplizumab effects on memory and regulatory T cells. The protocol was immunoSEQ multiplex PCR, while the TCRdb copy is restricted to in-frame clones and leaves out a portion. Altogether more than 85,000 clones are present, roughly 89% being singletons, with the ten largest covering 1% to 1.5%. Sequencing used CD4+ T cells sorted from blood. The receptor set was obtained from a human donor in good health.

The chain employs TRBV19 and TRBJ1-2; D possibly corresponds to TRBD1 (6 bases). Trimming took off 10 bases at V and 4 bases at J, with 19 bases between the two ends. Germline V gene sequence: CDR1 LNHDA, CDR2 SQIVND (reference sequence). This CDR3 comprises 14 residues. CDR3 in amino acids: CATNKPTGSYGYTF. The CDR3 DNA reads TGTGCCACCAATAAACCCACAGGGAGCTATGGCTACACCTTC.

The chain carries TRBV27 and TRBJ1-4, with D unresolved. The ends were cut back, 3 bases at V and 5 bases at J, with 10 bases in the middle. The germline CDR1 and CDR2 sequences are MNHEY and SMNVEV (reference sequence). The CDR3 is made up of 14 amino acids. CDR3 residues: CASSLAGPNEKLFF. The CDR3 DNA reads as TGTGCCAGCAGTTTGGCAGGCCCGAATGAAAAACTGTTTTTT.

To note about this clone: The junction departs from the called germline gene at one end, perhaps through a read error. V and J are TRBV18 and TRBJ2-7; TRBD2 is a possible D gene (6 bases). This CDR3 comprises 18 residues. Germline V lookup: CDR1 KGHSH, CDR2 LQKENI. CDR3 nucleotide sequence: TGTGCCAGTTCACCCCCCAGTGCGATCTGGGGGGAGGCCTACGAGCAGTACTTC. It codes for CASSPPSAIWGEAYEQYF.

The genes are TRBV5-1 and TRBJ2-1; D may be TRBD2 (6 bases). Germline V CDR1 and CDR2: SGHRS, YFSETQ. The CDR3 spans 14 residues. Between the trimmed V and J ends, which lost 5 bases and 6 bases, there was a span of 15 bases. The CDR3 bases are TGCGCCAGCAGTCGCGGGGACCTAAGCAATGAGCAGTTCTTC. Translated: CASSRGDLSNEQFF.

V gene TRBV7-2 combines with J gene TRBJ2-1; unclear D gene. The CDR3 spans 15 residues. V was clipped by 3 bases and J by 2 bases, with 11 bases between them. The V gene's germline CDR1 is SGHTA and CDR2 FQGNSA. CDR3: CASSFRAGPYNEQFF. CDR3 DNA sequence: TGTGCCAGCAGCTTCCGGGCCGGACCCTACAATGAGCAGTTCTTC.

V is TRBV5-6 and J is TRBJ1-5; 7 bases line up with TRBD1. The trim removed 0 bases at V and 5 bases at J, leaving 5 bases unmatched. CDR3 size: 15 residues. CDR1 and CDR2 from the germline V gene are SGHDT and YYEEEE. For the CDR3, the DNA is TGTGCCAGCAGCTTGGGTTCCAGGGGGGATCAGCCCCAGCATTTT. This codes for CASSLGSRGDQPQHF.

This clone was seen only once. This rearrangement joins TRBV6-5 to TRBJ2-1; D might be TRBD1 (6 bases). Trimming took 5 bases from V and 6 from J, leaving 11 bases between them. Germline values: CDR1 MNHEY, CDR2 SVGAGI. This CDR3 has 13 amino acids. The chain's CDR3 is CASSDRYSNEQFF. The CDR3, as DNA: TGTGCCAGCAGTGACAGGTATAGCAATGAGCAGTTCTTC.

This chain connects TRBV29-1 to TRBJ1-1, with a weak D call TRBD1 (5 bases). Trimming removed 3 bases at V and 1 base at J, with 15 bases between. This CDR3 is built from 15 residues. Germline V gene lookup returns CDR1 SQVTM and CDR2 ANQGSEA. In nucleotides, the CDR3 is TGCAGCGTTGAGCGACCGGGACCGGCGAACACTGAAGCTTTCTTT. Amino acids: CSVERPGPANTEAFF. The full variable domain, completed using reference TRBV29-1 and TRBJ1-1, is SAVISQKPSRDICQRGTSLTIQCQVDSQVTMMFWYRQQPGQSLTLIATANQGSEATYESGFVIDKFPISRPNLTFSTLTVSNMSPEDSSIYLCSVERPGPANTEAFFGQGTRLTVV.

This chain connects TRBV30 to TRBJ1-4; 8 nucleotides match TRBD1. The CDR3 extends over 15 amino acids. Trimming took 1 base from V and 7 from J; bases not matched to a gene: 8. Germline CDR1 reads GTSNPN; CDR2 reads SVGIG (reference sequence). This chain's CDR3 is CAWSGQGYFTEKLFF. The CDR3 DNA follows: TGTGCCTGGAGTGGACAGGGGTATTTCACTGAAAAACTGTTTTTT.

The chain joins TRBV5-4 to TRBJ2-3; tentative D call: TRBD2 (6 bases). The length of the CDR3 is 14 residues. From germline, CDR1 is SGHNT and CDR2 YYREEE (reference sequence). Trimming took 1 base from V and 6 from J, leaving 12 bases between them. CDR3 loop: CASSLPGVADTQYF. The DNA for the CDR3 is TGTGCCAGCAGCTTGCCGGGGGTAGCGGATACGCAGTATTTT.

The J gene is TRBJ1-5, the V gene TRBV6-4, with D perhaps TRBD1 (5 bases). The V end lost 4 bases, the J end lost 4 bases, and 8 bases lay between the germline ends. The CDR3 is 13 amino acids. Germline V gene data show CDR1 as MRHNA and CDR2 as SNTAGT. The chain's CDR3 is CASSVDSNQPQHF. CDR3 bases: TGTGCCAGCAGTGTCGACAGTAATCAGCCCCAGCATTTT.

This clone was detected only once. The chain employs TRBV6-6 and TRBJ1-6; 7 bases line up with TRBD1. V lost 5 bases and J lost 9; bases outside the gene matches: 10. Germline V gene lookup returns CDR1 MNHNY and CDR2 SVGAGI (reference sequence). The CDR3 is 15 amino acids. CDR3 loop: CASSLRQGQSSPLHF. The DNA of the CDR3 is TGTGCCAGCAGTCTACGACAGGGTCAAAGTTCACCCCTCCACTTT.

The CDR3 nucleotides are TGTGCCAGCAGTTACGGGCGTAGCTCCTACAATGAGCAGTTCTTC. This codes for CASSYGRSSYNEQFF. J is TRBJ2-1 and V is TRBV6-6; D is unclear. The germline V gene has CDR1 MNHNY and CDR2 SVGAGI (reference sequence). This CDR3 spans 15 amino acids. Trimming left V 2 bases short and J 0 bases short, with 8 bases between.

The J gene is TRBJ2-3, the V gene TRBV18, with TRBD2 matching 9 bases. The CDR3 sequence is 19 residues long. V lost 4 bases to trimming and J lost 3 bases; unmatched junction nucleotides: 17. Germline assignment: CDR1 KGHSH and CDR2 LQKENI. The CDR3 region has the DNA TGTGCCAGCTCACTAAACACAAGACGGAGCGGGGGGACGACAGATACGCAGTATTTT. Translation: CASSLNTRRSGGTTDTQYF.

The V gene is TRBV6-6, the J gene TRBJ1-1; no reliable D call. Germline loops: CDR1 MNHNY, CDR2 SVGAGI (reference sequence). Trimming removed 2 bases from V and 8 bases from J, with 18 bases in between. The CDR3 has 15 residues. For the CDR3, the DNA is TGTGCCAGCAGTTACGCCGTGAGGGCTTATCGAGAAGCTTTCTTT. Translation gives CASSYAVRAYREAFF.

The chain is built from TRBV2 and TRBJ2-2, with 9 nucleotides matching TRBD1. Germline V gene lookup returns CDR1 SNHLY and CDR2 FYNNEI. The CDR3 is made up of 15 amino acids. V shed 7 bases, J shed 3 bases, and the junction held 6 bases outside the gene matches. CDR3 loop: CASKQGAIDTGELFF. CDR3 coding DNA: TGTGCCAGCAAACAGGGGGCGATCGACACCGGGGAGCTGTTTTTT.

The chain couples TRBV6-4 to TRBJ2-1, with TRBD1 matching over 8 bases. This CDR3 is built from 15 residues. The J segment lost 3 bases and the V segment lost 9 bases, leaving 10 bases of the junction unmatched. CDR1 and CDR2 from the germline V gene are MRHNA and SNTAGT. The DNA for the CDR3 is TGTGCCAGAATAACAGGGGGTTCGGACTACAATGAGCAGTTCTTC. Its protein is CARITGGSDYNEQFF.

The chain carries TRBV7-8 and TRBJ2-1; a weak D match, TRBD1 (6 bases). Germline V CDR1 and CDR2: SGHVS, FQNEAQ. The V gene lost 2 bases and the J gene lost 8 bases, with 7 bases spanning the gap. This CDR3 region has 12 residues. CDR3 in amino acids: CASSLTGYEQFF. For the CDR3, the DNA is TGTGCCAGCAGCTTAACAGGGTATGAGCAGTTCTTC.

The chain is built from TRBV18 and TRBJ2-1; no clear D gene. This CDR3 spans 15 amino acids. Germline V gene lookup returns CDR1 KGHSH and CDR2 LQKENI. V lost 1 base to trimming and J lost 0 bases, with 7 bases between them. CDR3 sequence reads: CASSPQTSSYNEQFF. The CDR3 DNA reads TGTGCCAGCTCACCACAAACCAGCTCCTACAATGAGCAGTTCTTC. The complete variable domain, with remaining parts taken from reference TRBV18 and TRBJ2-1, reads NAGVMQNPRHLVRRRGQEARLRCSPMKGHSHVYWYRQLPEEGLKFMVYLQKENIIDESGMPKERFSAEFPKEGPSILRIQQVVRGDSAAYFCASSPQTSSYNEQFFGPGTRLTVL.

V is TRBV19 and J is TRBJ1-5; 7 nucleotides align to TRBD1. Germline V gene sequence: CDR1 LNHDA, CDR2 SQIVND (reference sequence). Trimming cost V 0 bases and J 0 bases; bases outside gene matches: 5. The CDR3 runs to 17 residues. The chain's CDR3 is CASSIDSGGYSNQPQHF. CDR3 DNA sequence: TGTGCCAGTAGTATAGATTCAGGGGGATATAGCAATCAGCCCCAGCATTTT.

The chain joins TRBV6-5 to TRBJ1-2; D is ambiguous. The germline CDR1 and CDR2 sequences are MNHEY and SVGAGI. This CDR3 has 14 residues. Trimming cost V 5 bases and J 3 bases, with 13 bases left between them. The CDR3 region has the DNA TGTGCCAGCAGTACCCTGTATAAAGACTATGGCTACACCTTC. It translates to CASSTLYKDYGYTF.

The chain couples TRBV28 to TRBJ2-1; TRBD2 matches 8 bases. Trimming removed 7 bases from V and 2 bases from J; junction bases left unmatched: 7. The CDR3 runs to 15 residues. Germline loops: CDR1 MDHEN, CDR2 SYDVKM. The CDR3 loop is CASISGTRPYNEQFF. In DNA form, the CDR3 reads TGTGCCAGCATTTCCGGGACTAGACCCTACAATGAGCAGTTCTTC.

The V and J genes are TRBV28 and TRBJ1-1; D is unresolved. The CDR3 contains 15 residues. Germline CDR1 and CDR2: MDHEN and SYDVKM. V was pared by 3 bases and J by 1 base, with 12 bases between. CDR3 bases: TGTGCCAGCAGTTTTGGTAGGGCGGGGAACACTGAAGCTTTCTTT. This encodes CASSFGRAGNTEAFF.